A single sample is the source of the 13 T cell receptor beta chains below, sequenced in a study of Graves' ophthalmopathy and Graves' hyperthyroidism. RNA transcripts provided the template for amplifying TCR beta CDR3 regions. HTBI primers were used in a first-round RT-PCR, which preceded a second-round multiplex PCR. From the multiplex PCR reads, TCRdb called clonotypes with MiXCR, one entry per CDR3 protein. The sample carries 200,000 to 250,000 distinct CDR3 sequences, around 28% recorded once. Sequenced input: peripheral blood. The origin of the receptors is a middle-aged man with Graves' ophthalmopathy.

This clonotype was observed many times. As DNA, the CDR3 is TGTGCCAGCAGACCAGAATACGGGACTAGCGGGAACATTCAGTACTTC. Protein sequence: CASRPEYGTSGNIQYF. The chain recombines TRBV6-1 with TRBJ2-4; the match to TRBD2 covers 12 bases. V gave up 6 bases and J gave up 7 bases; unmatched junction bases: 10. Germline CDR1 MNHNS, CDR2 SASEGT. The CDR3 spans 16 residues.

The CDR3 is CASSRTSGRAAEQYF. CDR3 DNA sequence: TGTGCCAGTAGCCGAACTAGCGGGAGGGCCGCCGAGCAGTACTTC. V and J are TRBV19 and TRBJ2-7, with 13 positions matching TRBD2. V lost 6 bases, J lost 6 bases, and 8 bases stayed unmatched. Germline V lookup: CDR1 LNHDA, CDR2 SQIVND (reference sequence). This CDR3 is built from 15 residues.

The chain links TRBV6-2 or TRBV6-3 to TRBJ2-7, with 10 nucleotides matching TRBD2. The CDR3 covers 15 residues. V lost 2 bases and J lost 4; bases outside the gene matches: 5. Germline lookup yields CDR1 MNHEY and CDR2 SVGEGT. The CDR3 region is CASSYPSGSGYEQYF. The CDR3 region has the DNA TGTGCCAGCAGTTACCCTAGCGGGAGTGGGTACGAGCAGTACTTC.

This clonotype was counted many times. The J gene is TRBJ1-1, the V gene TRBV30, with D uncertain. CDR3 length equals 11 residues. Deletions cut 2 bases from V and 2 bases from J, with 3 bases between. Looked up from germline, CDR1 is GTSNPN and CDR2 is SVGIG (reference sequence). The CDR3 sequence is CAWSRNTEAFF. CDR3 DNA: TGTGCCTGGAGTAGAAACACTGAAGCTTTCTTT.

This clonotype was counted ten times or more. J is TRBJ2-7 and V is TRBV15; 7 bases line up with TRBD2. The V segment lost 0 bases and the J segment 4 bases; nucleotides outside the gene matches: 3. The CDR3 runs 14 residues. Germline-derived CDR1 and CDR2 are LNHNV and YYDKDF (reference sequence). In nucleotides, the CDR3 is TGTGCCACCAGCAGAGACCCGCGGGGGTACGAGCAGTACTTC. Protein product: CATSRDPRGYEQYF.

The V call is TRBV28, the J call TRBJ1-5; D is undetermined. Deletions cut 6 bases from V and 2 bases from J, with 8 bases between. The CDR3 loop spans 13 amino acids. The germline CDR1 and CDR2 sequences are MDHEN and SYDVKM. The CDR3 region has the DNA TGTGCCAGCAGGCGGGTGGGCAATCAGCCCCAGCATTTT. Translated, it gives CASRRVGNQPQHF. The variable domain in full, completed from reference TRBV28 and TRBJ1-5, reads DVKVTQSSRYLVKRTGEKVFLECVQDMDHENMFWYRQDPGLGLRLIYFSYDVKMKEKGDIPEGYSVSREKKERFSLILESASTNQTSMYLCASRRVGNQPQHFGDGTRLSIL.

This clonotype was seen at least ten times. Given a much more abundant clone one base away, this may be a read error. V is TRBV10-3 and J is TRBJ2-7; D is uncertain. In germline, CDR1 is ENHRY, CDR2 SYGVKD. CDR3 length: 14 residues. The CDR3 coding sequence is TGTGCCATCCAAACGGGCAGTACTATTTACGAGCAGCACTTC. Translation gives CAIQTGSTIYEQHF.

In its sample, this clonotype was seen many times. The genes are TRBV6-2 or TRBV6-3 and TRBJ1-6; D not certain. V shed 1 base and J shed 13 bases, with 11 bases lying between them. This CDR3 region has 13 residues. The V gene's germline CDR1 is MNHEY and CDR2 SVGEGT. The CDR3 bases are TGTGCCAGCAGTTACTTGATTCGGGGTCCCCTCCACTTT. Translating it yields CASSYLIRGPLHF.

This clonotype was detected many times. The chain joins TRBV12-3 or TRBV12-4 to TRBJ2-5, with a tentative D call TRBD2 (5 bases). V dropped 6 bases and J dropped 7 bases, with 15 bases sitting between them. This CDR3 has 13 amino acids. CDR3 sequence reads: CASRLRLEGTQYF. The CDR3 region has the DNA TGTGCCAGCAGACTGAGGCTCGAGGGGACCCAGTACTTC.

The sample holds many counts of this clonotype. CDR3 bases: TGCAGTGCTAACCTTCCGGGACAGGGGGTTTACATGAACACTGAAGCTTTCTTT. Protein sequence: CSANLPGQGVYMNTEAFF. The chain couples TRBV20-1 to TRBJ1-1; 11 positions match TRBD1. Germline V gives CDR1 DFQATT, CDR2 SNEGSKA (reference sequence). The CDR3 is 18 amino acids. With V trimmed by 4 bases and J by 0 bases, 13 bases remained unmatched.

This clonotype was counted at least ten times. The rearrangement links TRBV6-1 to TRBJ2-2; TRBD1 or TRBD2 may be the D gene (7 bases each). The V end was cut by 9 bases, the J end by 7 bases, with 15 bases between. Germline CDR1 MNHNS, CDR2 SASEGT. The CDR3 consists of 13 residues. Here the CDR3 DNA reads TGTGCCAGTCGACAGGGAGGGAGCGGGGAGCTGTTTTTT. Translation: CASRQGGSGELFF.

This clonotype was detected ten times or more. The V gene is TRBV20-1, the J gene TRBJ2-5; 11 nucleotides agree with TRBD2. Losses at the gene ends were 3 bases for V and 5 bases for J; bases not matched to a gene: 11. The CDR3 sequence is 16 residues long. Germline V CDR1 and CDR2: DFQATT, SNEGSKA (reference sequence). CDR3 coding DNA: TGCAGTGCTAGCTGGCTAGCGGGAGGCGGTGGGGAGACCCAGTACTTC. Its protein product is CSASWLAGGGGETQYF.

This clonotype occurred many times. The gene calls are TRBV6-1 and TRBJ2-7; possibly TRBD2 for D (6 bases). V was trimmed by 1 base and J by 7 bases, leaving 14 bases between them. CDR1 is MNHNS, CDR2 SASEGT, per germline. The CDR3 sequence is 14 residues long. As DNA, the CDR3 is TGTGCCAGCAGTGAAGGTAGCGGCGTTTGGGAGCAGTACTTC. It translates to CASSEGSGVWEQYF.